The clone carrying this T cell receptor (beta chain) was counted many times. Its antigen is still unknown. The data belong to a study of T-cell reconstitution after alpha-beta-depleted transplantation in children. Study-wide points: The authors attributed T-cell counts and diversity one year after transplant mostly to newly produced T cells. At around two months after transplant, the alpha-beta T cells were reportedly derived from several hundred expanded clones that came from non-depleted graft cells. For some patients, TCRbeta diversity was high at day 60 because of recipient T cells and thymic progenitors that survived.

With 4 bases clipped from V and 5 bases from J, the junction kept 8 bases outside the gene matches. The germline gives CDR1 SGHKS, CDR2 YYEKEE (reference sequence). The CDR3 totals 15 residues. The TCRbeta library incorporated unique molecular identifiers. MiXCR, applied by TCRdb to the PCR reads, yields one record per CDR3 protein. Among about 580,000 distinct CDR3 sequences listed, more than 20% were seen once. This clonotype was sampled from a boy under two years old who had a stem cell transplant for acute myeloid leukemia, so the T cells may come from the graft donor. The sequenced sample was PBMCs, mostly from graft donor cells, obtained 360 days after TCRalphabeta/CD19-depleted stem cell transplant. The chain employs TRBV5-5 and TRBJ1-5; 8 bases fit TRBD1. CDR3 protein: CASSIRAGGDQPQHF. The CDR3 bases are TGTGCCAGCAGCATTCGGGCAGGGGGCGATCAGCCCCAGCATTTT.